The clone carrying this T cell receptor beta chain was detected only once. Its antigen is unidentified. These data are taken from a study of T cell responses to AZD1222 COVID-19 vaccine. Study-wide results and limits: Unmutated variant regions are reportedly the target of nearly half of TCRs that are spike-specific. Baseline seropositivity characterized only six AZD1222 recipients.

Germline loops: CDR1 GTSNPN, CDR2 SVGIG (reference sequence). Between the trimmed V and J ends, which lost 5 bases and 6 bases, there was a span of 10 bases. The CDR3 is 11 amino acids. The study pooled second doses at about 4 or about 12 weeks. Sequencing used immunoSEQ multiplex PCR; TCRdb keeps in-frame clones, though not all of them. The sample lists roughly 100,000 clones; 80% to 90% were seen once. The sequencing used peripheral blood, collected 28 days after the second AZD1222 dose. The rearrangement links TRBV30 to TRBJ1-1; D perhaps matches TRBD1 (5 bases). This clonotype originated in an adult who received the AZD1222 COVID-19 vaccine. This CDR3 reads CAWGWGAEAFF. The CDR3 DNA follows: TGTGCCTGGGGATGGGGGGCTGAAGCTTTCTTT.